Each of the 13 T cell receptor beta chains below was sequenced from the same sample in a study of blood T cells in healthy people across ages. The use of a sample-barcoded 5' primer and a J-beta primer mix characterized a second PCR of about 6 to 12 cycles. TCRdb analysed the 5' RACE reads with MiXCR anew, one entry per CDR3 protein. This table has roughly 1.7 million distinct CDR3 sequences, about 35% appearing once. Sequenced material: blood. The receptor set was obtained from a woman in her twenties or thirties in good health.

The CDR3 DNA is TGCGCCAGCAGCTTGGTGCCCGGGTACGGCACTGAAGCTTTCTTT. Translation: CASSLVPGYGTEAFF. The chain has TRBV5-1 and TRBJ1-1; D call uncertain. V was shortened by 0 bases and J by 4 bases, with 13 bases between the two germline ends. CDR1 is SGHRS and CDR2 is YFSETQ in the germline V gene. This CDR3 contains 15 residues.

The V call is TRBV27, the J call TRBJ2-1; no reliable D call. The ends were cut back, 4 bases at V and 2 bases at J, with 12 bases in the middle. The CDR3 length is 15 residues. Germline V lookup: CDR1 MNHEY, CDR2 SMNVEV (reference sequence). This CDR3 is CASSSPVRAYNEQFF. The CDR3, as DNA: TGTGCCAGCAGTTCCCCGGTTCGGGCCTACAATGAGCAGTTCTTC.

This clonotype was counted only a few times. The chain joins TRBV4-1 to TRBJ1-2; D may be TRBD1 (5 bases). Germline V CDR1 and CDR2: MGHRA, YSYEKL. The CDR3 covers 13 residues. Trimming shortened V by 0 bases and J by 8 bases, and 10 bases separated the two germline ends. For the CDR3, the DNA is TGCGCCAGCAGCCAAGATCCTAAGGGGGGCTACACCTTC. The encoded protein is CASSQDPKGGYTF.

The chain is built from TRBV20-1 and TRBJ2-7, with D unclear. The V gene lost 0 bases and the J gene lost 1 base, with 7 bases spanning the gap. The CDR3 totals 13 residues. Germline V gene data show CDR1 as DFQATT and CDR2 as SNEGSKA (reference sequence). CDR3 sequence (DNA): TGCAGTGCTAGAGAAGTTGGATCCTACGAGCAGTACTTC. Encoded protein: CSAREVGSYEQYF.

This clonotype was detected a few times. The CDR3 region is CASRDVIASTDTQYF. The DNA for the CDR3 is TGTGCCAGCAGGGACGTAATAGCTAGCACAGATACGCAGTATTTT. The chain links TRBV6-6 to TRBJ2-3, with unresolved D. Trimming cost V 6 bases and J 0 bases, with 13 bases left between them. CDR1 is MNHNY and CDR2 is SVGAGI in the germline V gene (reference sequence). The CDR3 contains 15 residues.

CDR3 sequence reads: CASRQQGARTGELFF. The CDR3 DNA follows: TGTGCCAGCAGGCAACAGGGGGCGCGAACCGGGGAGCTGTTTTTT. The chain combines TRBV7-6 with TRBJ2-2, with 9 bases that match TRBD1. Germline-derived CDR1 and CDR2 are SGHVS and FNYEAQ. This CDR3 comprises 15 residues. The V segment lost 6 bases and the J segment 5 bases; nucleotides outside the gene matches: 7.

The J gene is TRBJ2-7, the V gene TRBV7-9; 8 bases are shared with TRBD1. Germline V gene sequence: CDR1 SEHNR, CDR2 FQNEAQ (reference sequence). The CDR3 covers 16 residues. J was trimmed by 5 bases and V by 1 base; bases with no gene match: 10. The CDR3 loop is CASSLGGQGSGNEQYF. The CDR3, as DNA: TGTGCCAGCAGCTTAGGCGGACAGGGTTCGGGGAACGAGCAGTACTTC. The full variable domain, rest sourced from reference TRBV7-9 and TRBJ2-7, is DTGVSQNPRHKITKRGQNVTFRCDPISEHNRLYWYRQTLGQGPEFLTYFQNEAQLEKSRLLSDRFSAERPKGSFSTLEIQRTEQGDSAMYLCASSLGGQGSGNEQYFGPGTRLTVT.

The chain combines TRBV15 with TRBJ2-1; 10 bases line up with TRBD2. Trimming at V came to 0 bases and at J to 5 bases, leaving 7 bases not matched to a gene. Germline V gene data show CDR1 as LNHNV and CDR2 as YYDKDF (reference sequence). The CDR3 consists of 17 residues. The CDR3 region is CATSREVLAGVNNEQFF. In nucleotides, the CDR3 is TGTGCCACCAGCAGAGAGGTCCTAGCGGGAGTAAACAATGAGCAGTTCTTC.

The sample holds a few counts of this clonotype. The chain uses TRBV29-1 and TRBJ2-7, with D hard to call. This CDR3 region has 13 residues. V was cut by 4 bases and J by 2 bases, with 12 bases left in between. In germline, CDR1 is SQVTM, CDR2 ANQGSEA. CDR3 loop: CSVGAATTYEQYF. The DNA for the CDR3 is TGCAGCGTTGGGGCGGCCACAACCTACGAGCAGTACTTC.

There are a few counts of this clonotype. CDR3 protein: CASSSGGEGRYGYTF. CDR3 in DNA: TGTGCCAGCAGTTCTGGGGGAGAAGGGCGGTATGGCTACACCTTC. This chain links TRBV28 with TRBJ1-2; TRBD1 might be the D (5 bases). The CDR3 is made up of 15 amino acids. The V and J ends lost 4 bases and 5 bases respectively, with 17 bases between them. Per the germline V gene, CDR1 is MDHEN and CDR2 is SYDVKM.

This clonotype was counted ten times or more. The chain's CDR3 is CASSSETRTDTQYF. DNA of the CDR3: TGTGCCAGCAGCTCCGAAACACGCACAGATACGCAGTATTTT. The genes are TRBV7-9 and TRBJ2-3; D unclear. Germline lookup yields CDR1 SEHNR and CDR2 FQNEAQ (reference sequence). The CDR3 sequence is 14 residues long. V was shortened by 4 bases and J by 1 base, with 9 bases between the two germline ends.

The CDR3 reads CASSPDRSYATQYF. Here the CDR3 DNA reads TGCGCCAGCAGCCCGGACAGATCCTATGCGACCCAGTACTTC. V and J are TRBV5-1 and TRBJ2-5; tentatively, D is TRBD1 (6 bases). The ends were cut back, 4 bases at V and 7 bases at J, with 17 bases in the middle. Germline V lookup: CDR1 SGHRS, CDR2 YFSETQ. The CDR3 consists of 14 residues.

Of note for this clonotype: A much larger clonotype is one base distant, so this may be a read error. The genes are TRBV7-2 and TRBJ2-3; the match to TRBD1 covers 7 bases. Per germline, CDR1 SGHTA and CDR2 FQGNSA. V was pared by 11 bases and J by 4 bases, with 12 bases of the junction left unmatched. The CDR3 consists of 14 residues. The CDR3 DNA is TGTGCCGGCGCCTGGAACAGGGGTGCAGATACGCAGTATTTT. Amino acid sequence: CAGAWNRGADTQYF.